This record looks at one T cell receptor (beta chain) sequence and its context. This clone appeared a few times. What this receptor recognizes is not known. Per-base quality was not reported, and no clone a single base away is much larger than it. Germline trimming amounts to 7 bases on V and 6 bases on J, with 14 as the count of junction bases outside the gene matches. The CDR3 runs 15 amino acids, cysteine and phenylalanine included. This entry keeps only the CDR3 DNA: 45 bases, framed from base 1. Reading the germline V gene gives CDR1 MDHEN and CDR2 SYDVKM. The cohort consisted of 650 to 700 healthy bone marrow donors. All cohort members were sampled while nominally healthy, although unrecorded immune exposures were likely present. The donor tested CMV seronegative, placing the donor among the 352 seronegative members of the cohort. A peripheral blood sample was provided by each donor, and peripheral blood mononuclear cells were used for TCR beta sequencing. Genomic DNA was extracted from the blood cell samples with the Qiagen DNeasy Blood Extraction Kit.

Receptor amplification or capture employed the immunoSEQ multiplex PCR assay. For the multiplex PCR, a mixture combining 60 forward primers for TCR Vbeta segments and 13 reverse primers for TCR Jbeta segments was used. The CDR3 region of rearranged TCR beta genes was amplified from genomic DNA by a multiplex PCR assay. The amplified TCR beta libraries were sequenced on the Illumina HiSeq System as 87-base-pair reads. The paper's data handling went like this. Across the roughly 600 repertoires, a later analysis counted roughly 77 million unique TCR beta chains, around 10 million of which were shared by at least two donors. A nearest-neighbor algorithm error-corrected the raw reads and collapsed the reads into unique sequences, merging closely related sequences to remove PCR and sequencing errors. CDR3 sequences were aligned to IMGT reference sequences to assign V, D and J gene segments. For a sequence to be retained, a match of at least six nucleotides to both a V gene segment and a J gene segment was required. Rearrangements were called productive when the CDR3 lacked stop codons and stayed in frame with V and J; all others were non-productive. CDR3 was defined by IMGT convention, running from the second conserved V-encoded cysteine to the conserved J-encoded phenylalanine. The earlier analysis of fewer than 750 of the donors excluded sequences that lacked an unambiguous match to a single V gene segment. In an earlier analysis of approximately 610 of the donors, V segments were called functional above 56.7% productive rearrangements and were called segregating when the between-donor standard deviation exceeded 5%. A statistical classification framework was built to diagnose cytomegalovirus status from the catalog of TCR beta chain sequences. A later analysis assigned V and J genes by comparing TCR nucleotide sequences with IMGT/GENE-DB human TR gene sequences. A later analysis assigned CDR3 sequences and most-parsimonious VDJ recombination scenarios with the TCRdist pipeline. In a later analysis, each TCR beta chain was defined by its CDR3 amino acid sequence together with its V-gene family, and reads without a unique V-gene family were excluded. A later analysis removed several hundred highly shared, low-generation-probability nucleotide sequences to deal with suspected cross-contamination and a sequencing artifact. In a later analysis, a clonal expansion index was calculated for each public chain from normalized within-repertoire ranks of inferred template counts. Generation probabilities in a later analysis came from a VDJ recombination model fitted to out-of-frame rearrangements, and those results were checked against IGoR. A later analysis scored TCR-TCR, TCR-HLA and TCR-CMV co-occurrence with hypergeometric tests, applying a repertoire-size bias correction to TCR pairs. In a later analysis, false discovery rates were estimated by permuting HLA or CMV assignments 20 times. In a later analysis, co-occurring TCRs were grouped with DBSCAN, and TCRdist sequence similarity was added when clustering was performed within HLA-allele-positive subsets. For co-occurrence clustering, repertoires with fewer than 30,000 or more than 120,000 public chains were excluded, along with four to six repertoires with anomalous nucleotide sharing. Sourced from immuneACCESS, this table was stored by TCRdb with only in-frame sequences that have V and J called. A share of the clones is absent; for the studies checked, an unresolved V gene accounts for under half, and the remainder has no known explanation. V, J and clone size derive from that table, while D and trimming were established from the DNA sequence. The sample records about 90,000 clones, just over 65% of which are singletons. 2% to 2.5% of the sample is taken by the ten largest.

This sample is drawn from a study of cytomegalovirus exposure and HLA in healthy donors (dated by TCRdb to 2015 to 2018). The study in broad terms: According to an earlier analysis of 587 of the donors, 150 million to 200 million T cells yielded 100 million or so unique TCR beta sequences and around 300 Gb of sequence data. Approximately 330 gigabases of sequencing data and 75 million to 85 million unique TCR sequences made up an early release that covered roughly 670 HLA-typed donors. Among the roughly 410 genotyped donors, roughly 80% belonged to the genetic ancestry cluster associated with self-reported Caucasian donors. The study aimed to test whether cataloging public T cell receptors could reveal signatures of past pathogen exposure. The study used immunosequencing to profile the T cell repertoires of around 600 subjects and linked those repertoires to cytomegalovirus serostatus. Besides the first cohort of about 730 subjects, a separate validation cohort made up of around 120 different subjects was used. The study combined high-throughput TCR immunosequencing, statistical association of individual TCRs with disease status, and machine learning to predict cytomegalovirus infection status. To study patterns of TCR occurrence, a later analysis re-analyzed previously published TCR beta repertoires from around 700 donors and added high-resolution HLA genotyping. In the later analysis, no new phenotypic data were used to find candidate immune exposures; instead, reliance was placed on TCR beta sequences and their occurrence across donors. In an earlier analysis of 500 to 650 of the donors, high-throughput TCR beta sequencing was used to judge whether each TCR beta V gene segment behaved as functional or pseudogenic. Alongside the repertoire data, information on donor age, sex, ethnicity and CMV serostatus was compiled. A later genetic analysis used genome-wide SNP genotypes for about three fifths of the 666 donors, treating that subset as a discovery cohort. Every discovery cohort repertoire had been produced on one sequencing platform. HLA typing included class I and class II loci at four-digit resolution. The number of donors typed differed by locus, with roughly 629-640 for A, B, C, DRB1 and DQB1, 522 for DQA1, nearly 610 for DPA1, and approximately 470 for DPB1. Several DR-DQ haplotypes were treated as single units for association and clustering because of strong linkage in the cohort. On average, around 200,000 unique TCR beta nucleotide sequences were sequenced per donor among some 420 genotyped donors of the cohort, with approximately 18% of those sequences being non-productive.

The study at large found these results: The 87-base-pair reads could not distinguish some IMGT-functional V segments, including TRBV6-2 and TRBV6-3, so those segments were excluded. At a false discovery rate of 0.05, a later analysis linked around 15,000 TCR beta sequences to specific HLA alleles. Because some donors lacked HLA typing at each locus, the association tests relied only on the typed subset. An earlier analysis of 587 of the donors showed that most TCR beta V segments appeared in productive rearrangements either about 87% or about 30% of the time, which broadly matched IMGT annotations. The authors suggested that the approach could potentially be generalized to other disease states and immunological phenotypes. A further reported finding was that TCR beta sequences accurately predicted the HLA-A and HLA-B alleles for most subjects in the first cohort. Strong co-occurrence of HLA alleles, especially DR and DQ, made assigning TCR associations to individual alleles difficult. In a later genetic analysis, fewer N-insertions in productive TCRs were reported among donors in an Asian-associated ancestry cluster than the roughly 700-donor mean. Most TCR sequences were seen in very few donors, while some public TCRs were found in many individuals. CMV serostatus was the only immune exposure information available for the cohort. Correlated functional status among segregating V segments might reflect linkage disequilibrium, but an unknown experimental factor could not be ruled out. A later analysis found that TCR association rates varied across HLA loci, with DRB1 alleles showing the most associated TCRs and HLA-C alleles the fewest. Several of the top co-occurrence clusters appeared to be linked to parvovirus B19, influenza, CMV and Epstein-Barr virus, according to a later analysis. Because counts were too low, 15 or so rarely observed V segments, including chromosome 9 orphons, were excluded from the earlier analysis of about 500 of the donors. The study gave a list of about 160 TCR beta chains associated with cytomegalovirus. In a later analysis, most CMV-associated TCR beta chains were found to appear HLA-restricted, with HLA associations seemingly driven largely by CMV exposure. The presence/absence analyses assumed that sequencing depth was roughly uniform across donors, and that assumption may not be true. A group of highly shared sequence variants was considered likely to be a technical artifact of the sequencing pipeline. A few of the identified cytomegalovirus-associated TCR beta chains were confirmed in vitro to be specific for cytomegalovirus antigens. In both the original and validation cohorts, the classifier was reported to diagnose cytomegalovirus status with high specificity and sensitivity. In a later analysis, HLA-associated TCR beta chains were found to be more clonally expanded and to have lower generation probabilities than equally common non-associated chains. In a later genetic analysis, a missense DCLRE1C variant was associated with V-gene and J-gene trimming of TCR beta chains, and the association was replicated in an independent cohort. Only TCR beta chains were sequenced in this cohort, and the absence of alpha or paired-chain data limited detectable features.

This receptor was identified in a young man in good health and CMV-seronegative. The sequence links TRBV28 to TRBJ1-1, with 7 bases aligning to TRBD1. The sequencing input was PBMCs. The nucleotide sequence is TGTGCCAGCAAGGGAAGTTATGGGACAGCATCTGAAGCTTTCTTT. It is translated as CASKGSYGTASEAFF.